Listed below are T cell receptor beta chains from one sample, sequenced in a study of T-cell memory formation after mild COVID-19. TCRdb independently ran MiXCR on the 5' RACE reads; one entry per CDR3 protein. The sample holds about 160,000 distinct CDR3 sequences, 25% to 40% seen once. The specimen sequenced was PBMCs or a T cell subset sorted from them (not recorded which). These receptor sequences come from an adult woman who had mild COVID-19 (a few samples of this study predate the infection). Cell type and time point are not known. Each CDR3 is given with its conserved first and last residue.

TRBV20-1	CSATAGTDTQYF
TRBV11-2	CASSVAFLGEQYF
TRBV5-1	CASSPTSGATGELFF
TRBV5-6	CASSLGHFPPETQYF
TRBV12-3/TRBV12-4	CASSAGQSYGYTF
TRBV11-2	CASSTQGFAGELFF
TRBV4-2	CASSQVKGTEAFF
TRBV6-2/TRBV6-3	CASRTGGEGRQFF
TRBV5-1	CASSLSPKNEQFF
TRBV29-1	CSVSAGPGTYEQYF
TRBV12-3/TRBV12-4	CASTGSGYYEQYF
TRBV12-3/TRBV12-4	CASSSGGTRSQLFF
TRBV5-1	CASSREPSQETQYF
TRBV7-9	CASSLGQNEQYF
TRBV20-1	CSERGPGTEAFF
TRBV7-8	CASSFQAKGTGELFF
TRBV7-9	CASSLRGITTGELFF
TRBV5-1	CASRSGAWNEQFF
TRBV20-1	CSAPGLAGGAGGEQFF
TRBV29-1	CSVKKQGADIQYF
TRBV18	CASSPGSPRDTQYF
TRBV5-5	CASSVGTGRTGELFF
TRBV7-2	CASSLGSTRYNSPLHF
TRBV7-2	CASSPRGSTNTEAFF
TRBV7-9	CASMTSGGYEQYF
TRBV12-3/TRBV12-4	CASSSLAGRYNEQFF
TRBV12-3/TRBV12-4	CASSLGGSTGELFF
TRBV7-9	CASSSRGGAPYNEQFF
TRBV20-1	CSARARDRGWSTEAFF
TRBV3-1	CASSQAPGGEGGYTF
TRBV15	CATSRAGDRDNEQFF
TRBV7-9	CASSLPPGLITGELFF
TRBV5-6	CASSLGAGITEAFF
TRBV4-3	CASSQDGSGRGYEQYF
TRBV2	CASSDAGVRWTSWQETQYF
TRBV5-1	CASSLGGDLGYTF
TRBV3-1	CASSRGDYEQYF
TRBV4-2	CASSPGTSIHETQYF
TRBV24-1	CATSGQGASNQPQHF
TRBV9	CASSRTSNEQFF
TRBV4-2	CASSQGHEQFF
TRBV5-1	CASSLGIGLDDYEQYF
TRBV7-6	CASSPTSDPYTGELFF
TRBV29-1	CSVEEEEETQYF
TRBV14	CASSQKRGLAEAYNEQFF
TRBV6-5	CASTRGMNTEAFF
TRBV29-1	CSVKTSWGYEQYF
TRBV7-9	CASSLGNIGANTEAFF